This entry lists 5 T cell receptor beta chains sequenced from one sample in a study of T cell responses to AZD1222 COVID-19 vaccine. Only in-frame clones appear in the TCRdb table, and some are missing; sequencing was by immunoSEQ multiplex PCR. The sample consists of roughly 120,000 clones, 80% to 90% of them appearing once. The source was peripheral blood, collected on day 0 of AZD1222 vaccination. The receptors were sampled from an adult in good health.

In nucleotides, the CDR3 is TGTGCCAGCAGTTACCCCAGGGCGGGGTCCGCAGATACGCAGTATTTT. Translated: CASSYPRAGSADTQYF. This rearrangement joins TRBV6-5 to TRBJ2-3; perhaps TRBD2 as D (6 bases). The CDR3 sequence is 16 residues long. V shed 2 bases and J shed 4 bases, with 16 bases lying between them. CDR1 and CDR2 from the germline V gene are MNHEY and SVGAGI.

CDR3 sequence: CATSDPTDRGHAAFF. The DNA of the CDR3 is TGTGCCACCAGTGACCCAACTGACAGGGGGCATGCAGCTTTCTTT. The V and J genes are TRBV24-1 and TRBJ1-1; 10 bases fit TRBD1. Germline CDR1 reads KGHDR; CDR2 reads SFDVKD. The V segment lost 4 bases and the J segment 10 bases; nucleotides outside the gene matches: 11. The CDR3 consists of 15 residues.

The V gene is TRBV24-1, the J gene TRBJ1-1, with 7 bases that match TRBD1. The V gene's germline CDR1 is KGHDR and CDR2 SFDVKD. This CDR3 spans 17 amino acids. Trimming took 7 bases from V and 1 from J; bases not matched to a gene: 14. CDR3 nucleotide sequence: TGTGCCACCAGCGATAGCCCCATACAGGGGACGAACACTGAAGCTTTCTTT. Its translation is CATSDSPIQGTNTEAFF.

The chain uses TRBV6-2 or TRBV6-3 and TRBJ1-1; 7 nucleotides agree with TRBD1. The CDR3 loop spans 14 amino acids. Germline V gene lookup returns CDR1 MNHEY and CDR2 SVGEGT. J gave up 1 base and V 4 bases, and 3 bases lay outside the gene matches. The CDR3 protein is CASSLSGGNTEAFF. The CDR3 DNA is TGTGCCAGCAGTTTATCAGGGGGGAACACTGAAGCTTTCTTT.

The genes are TRBV9 and TRBJ1-4; 8 bases are shared with TRBD1. Looked up from germline, CDR1 is SGDLS and CDR2 is YYNGEE. The CDR3 spans 17 residues. The ends lost 3 bases at V and 5 bases at J; junction bases unmatched: 12. This CDR3 reads CASSEGDRGRANEKLFF. Here the CDR3 DNA reads TGTGCCAGCAGCGAGGGAGACAGGGGCAGGGCGAATGAAAAACTGTTTTTT.